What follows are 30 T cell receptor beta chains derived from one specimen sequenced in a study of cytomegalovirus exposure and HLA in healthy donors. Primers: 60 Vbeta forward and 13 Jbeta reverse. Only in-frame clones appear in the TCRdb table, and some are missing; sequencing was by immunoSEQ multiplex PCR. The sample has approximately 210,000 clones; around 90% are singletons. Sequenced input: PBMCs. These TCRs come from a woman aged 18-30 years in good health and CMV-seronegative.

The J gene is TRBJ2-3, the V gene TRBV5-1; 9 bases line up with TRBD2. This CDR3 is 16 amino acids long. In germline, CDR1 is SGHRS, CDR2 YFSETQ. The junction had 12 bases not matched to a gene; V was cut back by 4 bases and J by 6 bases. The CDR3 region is CASSEYGRGGLDTQYF. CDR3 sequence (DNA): TGCGCCAGCAGCGAGTATGGGCGGGGGGGCCTCGATACGCAGTATTTT.

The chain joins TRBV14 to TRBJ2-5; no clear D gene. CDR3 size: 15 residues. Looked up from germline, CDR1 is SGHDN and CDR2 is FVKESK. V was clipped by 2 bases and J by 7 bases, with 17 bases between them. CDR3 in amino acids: CASSQSGQVKGTQYF. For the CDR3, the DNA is TGTGCCAGCAGCCAATCTGGTCAGGTCAAAGGGACCCAGTACTTC.

This chain's CDR3 is CATAQGPETQYF. The CDR3 DNA is TGTGCCACCGCCCAGGGGCCGGAGACCCAGTACTTC. This rearrangement joins TRBV10-3 to TRBJ2-5; maybe TRBD1 (6 bases). Germline assignment: CDR1 ENHRY and CDR2 SYGVKD. Deletions cut 10 bases from V and 5 bases from J, with 14 bases between. This CDR3 has 12 residues.

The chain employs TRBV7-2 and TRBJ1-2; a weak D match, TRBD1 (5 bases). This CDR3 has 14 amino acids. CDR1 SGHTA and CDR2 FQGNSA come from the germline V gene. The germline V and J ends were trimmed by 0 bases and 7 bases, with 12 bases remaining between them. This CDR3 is CASSLAGREGGYTF. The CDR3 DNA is TGTGCCAGCAGCTTAGCTGGCAGGGAGGGTGGCTACACCTTC.

The CDR3, as DNA: TGTGCCAGCAGCCCAGGGGGAAGCTCCTACGAGCAGTACTTC. Its protein product is CASSPGGSSYEQYF. The chain employs TRBV9 and TRBJ2-7; 7 bases fit TRBD1. V was clipped by 4 bases and J by 0 bases; unmatched bases: 4. This CDR3 spans 14 amino acids. Germline CDR1 is SGDLS and CDR2 is YYNGEE.

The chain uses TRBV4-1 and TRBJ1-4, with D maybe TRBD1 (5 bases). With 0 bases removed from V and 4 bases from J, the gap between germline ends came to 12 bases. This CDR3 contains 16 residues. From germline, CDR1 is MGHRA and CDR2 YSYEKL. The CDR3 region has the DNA TGCGCCAGCAGCCAAGATCTAGTACAGGTTAATGAAAAACTGTTTTTT. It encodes CASSQDLVQVNEKLFF.

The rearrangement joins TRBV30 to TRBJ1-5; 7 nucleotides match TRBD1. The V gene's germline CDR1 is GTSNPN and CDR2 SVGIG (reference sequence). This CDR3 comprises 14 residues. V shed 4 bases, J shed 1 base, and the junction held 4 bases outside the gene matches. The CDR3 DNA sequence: TGTGCCTGGAAAGTACAGGGGAGCAATCAGCCCCAGCATTTT. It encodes CAWKVQGSNQPQHF.

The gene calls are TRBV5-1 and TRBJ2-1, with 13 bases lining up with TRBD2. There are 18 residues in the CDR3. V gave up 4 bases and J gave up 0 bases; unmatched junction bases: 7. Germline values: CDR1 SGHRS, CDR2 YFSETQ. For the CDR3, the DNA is TGCGCCAGCAGCCTAGGGACTAGCGGGGCCAGCTCCTACAATGAGCAGTTCTTC. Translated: CASSLGTSGASSYNEQFF.

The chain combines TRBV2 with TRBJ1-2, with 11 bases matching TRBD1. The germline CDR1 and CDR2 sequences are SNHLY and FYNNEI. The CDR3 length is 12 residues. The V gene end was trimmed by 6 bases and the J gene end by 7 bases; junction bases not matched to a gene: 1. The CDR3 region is CASRDRGLGYTF. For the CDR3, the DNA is TGTGCCAGCAGGGACAGGGGGCTTGGCTACACCTTC.

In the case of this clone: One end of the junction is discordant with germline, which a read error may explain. In nucleotides, the CDR3 is TGTTCCAGCAGCTTAGCTTCGACACCGAACACTGAAGCTTTCTTT. Amino acid sequence: CSSSLASTPNTEAFF. V gene TRBV7-9 combines with J gene TRBJ1-1; D is unresolved. The CDR3 loop spans 15 amino acids. Germline assignment: CDR1 SEHNR and CDR2 FQNEAQ (reference sequence).

CDR3 sequence: CASSRDRPYGYTF. As DNA, the CDR3 is TGTGCCAGCAGTCGAGACAGGCCCTATGGCTACACCTTC. The chain employs TRBV6-1 and TRBJ1-2; D may be TRBD1 (6 bases). The CDR3 is 13 residues long. From germline, CDR1 is MNHNS and CDR2 SASEGT. V lost 5 bases to trimming and J lost 4 bases, with 11 bases between them.

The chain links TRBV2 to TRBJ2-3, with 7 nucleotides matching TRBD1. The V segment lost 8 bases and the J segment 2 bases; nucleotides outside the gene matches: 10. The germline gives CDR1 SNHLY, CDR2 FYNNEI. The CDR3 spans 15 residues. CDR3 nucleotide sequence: TGTGCCAGCCGATACCCGGGACAGCTCACAGATACGCAGTATTTT. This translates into CASRYPGQLTDTQYF.

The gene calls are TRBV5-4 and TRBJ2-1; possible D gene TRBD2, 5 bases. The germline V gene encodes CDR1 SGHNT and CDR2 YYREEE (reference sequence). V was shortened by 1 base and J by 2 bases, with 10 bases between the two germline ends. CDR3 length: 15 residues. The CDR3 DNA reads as TGTGCCAGCAGCTTGAGAAGCGGACCCTACAATGAGCAGTTCTTC. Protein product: CASSLRSGPYNEQFF.

The CDR3 is CASRLWTGNTGELFF. The CDR3 DNA reads as TGTGCCAGCAGGCTTTGGACAGGGAACACCGGGGAGCTGTTTTTT. The chain carries TRBV2 and TRBJ2-2; 7 nucleotides line up with TRBD1. Germline trimming cut 6 bases from V and 1 base from J; bases unmatched to any gene: 5. In germline, CDR1 is SNHLY, CDR2 FYNNEI. This CDR3 spans 15 amino acids.

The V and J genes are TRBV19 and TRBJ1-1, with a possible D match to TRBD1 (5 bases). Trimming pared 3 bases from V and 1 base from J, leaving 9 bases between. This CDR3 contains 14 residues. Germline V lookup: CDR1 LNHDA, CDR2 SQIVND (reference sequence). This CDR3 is CASSIPGPNTEAFF. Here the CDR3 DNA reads TGTGCCAGTAGTATCCCAGGGCCGAACACTGAAGCTTTCTTT.

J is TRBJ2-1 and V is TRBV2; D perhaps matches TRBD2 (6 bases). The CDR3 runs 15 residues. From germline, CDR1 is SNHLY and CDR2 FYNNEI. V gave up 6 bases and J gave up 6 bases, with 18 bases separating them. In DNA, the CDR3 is TGTGCCAGCAGCCTTACACCCTACGGGGGCAATGAGCAGTTCTTC. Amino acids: CASSLTPYGGNEQFF.

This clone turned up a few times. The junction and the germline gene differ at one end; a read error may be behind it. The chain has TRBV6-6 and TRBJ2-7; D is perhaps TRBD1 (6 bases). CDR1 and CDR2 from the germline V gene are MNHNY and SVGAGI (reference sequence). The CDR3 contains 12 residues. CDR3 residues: CASRMGQGLPGF. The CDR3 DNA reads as TGTGCCAGCAGAATGGGGCAGGGGCTCCCTGGGTTC.

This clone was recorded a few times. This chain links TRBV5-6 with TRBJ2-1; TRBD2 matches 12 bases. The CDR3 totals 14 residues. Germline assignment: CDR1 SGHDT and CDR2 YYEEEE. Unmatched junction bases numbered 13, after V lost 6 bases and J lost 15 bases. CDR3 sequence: CASTFNPSGRAMFF. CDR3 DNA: TGTGCCAGCACCTTTAATCCTAGCGGGAGGGCCATGTTCTTC. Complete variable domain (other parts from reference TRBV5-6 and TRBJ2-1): DAGVTQSPTHLIKTRGQQVTLRCSPKSGHDTVSWYQQALGQGPQFIFQYYEEEERQRGNFPDRFSGHQFPNYSSELNVNALLLGDSALYLCASTFNPSGRAMFFGPGTRLTVL.

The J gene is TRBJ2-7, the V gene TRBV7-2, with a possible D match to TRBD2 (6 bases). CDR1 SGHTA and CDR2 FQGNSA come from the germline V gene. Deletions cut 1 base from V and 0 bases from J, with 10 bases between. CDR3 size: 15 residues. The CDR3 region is CASSLGGMSSYEQYF. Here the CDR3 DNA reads TGTGCCAGCAGCTTAGGCGGGATGAGCTCCTACGAGCAGTACTTC.

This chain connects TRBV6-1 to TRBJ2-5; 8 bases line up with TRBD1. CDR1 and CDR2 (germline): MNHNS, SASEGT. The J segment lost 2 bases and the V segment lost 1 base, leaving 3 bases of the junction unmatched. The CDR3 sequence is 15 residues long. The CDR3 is CASSEGQGRQETQYF. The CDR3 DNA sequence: TGTGCCAGCAGTGAAGGACAGGGGCGTCAAGAGACCCAGTACTTC.

The CDR3 is CASSLARGAYEQYF. Here the CDR3 DNA reads TGTGCCAGCAGCTTAGCGCGGGGGGCCTACGAGCAGTACTTC. The V gene is TRBV7-8, the J gene TRBJ2-7, with 8 bases lining up with TRBD2. The V and J ends lost 0 bases and 2 bases, in that order; junction bases with no gene match: 0. The CDR3 loop spans 14 amino acids. The germline CDR1 and CDR2 sequences are SGHVS and FQNEAQ.

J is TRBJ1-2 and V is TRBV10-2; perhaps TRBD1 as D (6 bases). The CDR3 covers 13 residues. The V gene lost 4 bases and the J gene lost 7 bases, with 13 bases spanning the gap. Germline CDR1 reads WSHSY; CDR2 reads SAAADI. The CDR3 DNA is TGCGCCAGCAGTGGGGAAAGGGGGGGTGGCTACACCTTC. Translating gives CASSGERGGGYTF.

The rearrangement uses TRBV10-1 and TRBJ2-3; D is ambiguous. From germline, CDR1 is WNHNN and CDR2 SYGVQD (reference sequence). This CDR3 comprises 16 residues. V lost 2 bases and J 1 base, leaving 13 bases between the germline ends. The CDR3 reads CASSESVESGTDTQYF. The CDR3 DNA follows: TGCGCCAGCAGTGAGAGTGTTGAGTCTGGCACAGATACGCAGTATTTT.

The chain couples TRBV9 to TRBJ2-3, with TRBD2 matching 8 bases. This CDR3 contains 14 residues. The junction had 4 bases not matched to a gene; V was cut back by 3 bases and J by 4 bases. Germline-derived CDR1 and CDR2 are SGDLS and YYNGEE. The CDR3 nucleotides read TGTGCCAGCAGCGCTAGCGGGCGGGCAGATACGCAGTATTTT. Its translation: CASSASGRADTQYF.

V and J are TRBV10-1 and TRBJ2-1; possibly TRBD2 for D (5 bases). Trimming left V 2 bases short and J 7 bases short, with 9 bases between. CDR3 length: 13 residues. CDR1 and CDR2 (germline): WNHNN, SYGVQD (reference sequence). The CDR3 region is CASSETGRNEQFF. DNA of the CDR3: TGCGCCAGCAGTGAGACGGGGAGAAATGAGCAGTTCTTC.

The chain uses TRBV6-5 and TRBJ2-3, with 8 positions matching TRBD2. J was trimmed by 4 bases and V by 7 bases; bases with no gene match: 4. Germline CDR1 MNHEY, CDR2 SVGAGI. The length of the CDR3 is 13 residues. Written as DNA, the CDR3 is TGTGCCAGCACCACGGGAGGGGCAGATACGCAGTATTTT. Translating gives CASTTGGADTQYF.

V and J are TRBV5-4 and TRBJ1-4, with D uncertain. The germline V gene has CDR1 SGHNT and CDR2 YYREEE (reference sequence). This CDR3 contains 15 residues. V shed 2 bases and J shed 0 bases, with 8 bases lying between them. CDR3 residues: CASSFEGATNEKLFF. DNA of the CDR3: TGTGCCAGCAGCTTTGAGGGTGCAACTAATGAAAAACTGTTTTTT.

The CDR3 here is CAIRATSGGFNEQFF. DNA of the CDR3: TGTGCCATCAGAGCGACTAGCGGGGGGTTTAATGAGCAGTTCTTC. The chain employs TRBV10-3 and TRBJ2-1; TRBD2 agrees at 13 bases. After removal of 6 bases from V and 7 bases from J, the junction contained 6 bases not matched to a gene. Germline loops: CDR1 ENHRY, CDR2 SYGVKD. The CDR3 has 15 residues.

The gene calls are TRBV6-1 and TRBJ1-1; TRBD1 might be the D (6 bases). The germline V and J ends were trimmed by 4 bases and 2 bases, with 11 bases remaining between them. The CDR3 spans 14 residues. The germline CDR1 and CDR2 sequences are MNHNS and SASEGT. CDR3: CASSVQGVNTEAFF. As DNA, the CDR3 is TGTGCCAGCAGTGTACAGGGAGTTAACACTGAAGCTTTCTTT.

The CDR3 is CASSQEIGLAGNEQFF. The CDR3 nucleotides read TGCGCCAGCAGCCAAGAAATAGGCCTAGCGGGAAATGAGCAGTTCTTC. J is TRBJ2-1 and V is TRBV4-3, with 9 nucleotides matching TRBD2. This CDR3 has 16 amino acids. The junction had 7 bases not matched to a gene; V was cut back by 0 bases and J by 7 bases. Germline CDR1 reads LGHNA; CDR2 reads YSLEER.